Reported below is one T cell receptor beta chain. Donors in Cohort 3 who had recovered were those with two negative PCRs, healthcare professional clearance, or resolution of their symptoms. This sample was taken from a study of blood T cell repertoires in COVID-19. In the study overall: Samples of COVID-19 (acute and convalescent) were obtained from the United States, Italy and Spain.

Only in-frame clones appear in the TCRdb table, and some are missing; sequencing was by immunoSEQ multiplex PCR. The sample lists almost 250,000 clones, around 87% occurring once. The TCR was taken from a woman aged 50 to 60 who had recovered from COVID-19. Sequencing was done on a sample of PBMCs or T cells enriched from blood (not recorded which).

CDR3 nucleotides: TGTGCCAGCAGTTATTCCCCAGGTGTGTCCTACGAGCAGTACTTC. It is translated as CASSYSPGVSYEQYF. The chain has TRBV6-5 and TRBJ2-7; D gene uncertain. The CDR3 sequence is 15 residues long. V dropped 3 bases and J dropped 1 base, with 13 bases sitting between them. Germline CDR1 is MNHEY and CDR2 is SVGAGI.